This T cell receptor beta chain was profiled in a study of blood T cell repertoires in COVID-19. Whole-study context: The origin of the acute and convalescent COVID-19 samples was the United States, Italy and Spain.

Everyone who took part was about 18 to 89 years old, and they came from 24 US areas. Authors' methods: Cell counts per sample came from amplifying reference gene primers. Assay used: immunoSEQ multiplex PCR; TCRdb lists only in-frame clones, some missing. That table gives V, J and clone size, and the DNA gave D and trimming. The sample holds some 300,000 clones, 88% seen once. The CDR3 is made up of 15 amino acids. Per the germline V gene, CDR1 is MNHEY and CDR2 is SVGAGI. The V end was cut by 0 bases, the J end by 5 bases, with 12 bases between. The sequence was collected from a woman aged 55-75 years in a cohort exposed to, infected with or recovered from COVID-19 (not recorded which). This chain links TRBV6-5 with TRBJ2-3, with D possibly matching TRBD2 (6 bases). The sample taken for sequencing was PBMCs or T cells enriched from blood (not recorded which). Written as DNA, the CDR3 is TGTGCCAGCAGTTACTCGAGCAGGGAGGTAGATACGCAGTATTTT. Translated, it gives CASSYSSREVDTQYF.